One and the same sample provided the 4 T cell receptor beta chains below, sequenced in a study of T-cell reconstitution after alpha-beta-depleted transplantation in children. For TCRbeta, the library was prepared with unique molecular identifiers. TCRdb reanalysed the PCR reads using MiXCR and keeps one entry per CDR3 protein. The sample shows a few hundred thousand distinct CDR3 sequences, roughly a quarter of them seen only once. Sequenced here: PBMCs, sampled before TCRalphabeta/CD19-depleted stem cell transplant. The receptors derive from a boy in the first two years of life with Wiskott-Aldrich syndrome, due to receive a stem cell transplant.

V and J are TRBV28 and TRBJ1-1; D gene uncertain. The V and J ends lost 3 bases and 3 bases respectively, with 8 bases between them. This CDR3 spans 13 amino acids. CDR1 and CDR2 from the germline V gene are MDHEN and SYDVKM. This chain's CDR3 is CASSFRLDTEAFF. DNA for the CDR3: TGTGCCAGCAGTTTTCGTCTCGACACTGAAGCTTTCTTT.

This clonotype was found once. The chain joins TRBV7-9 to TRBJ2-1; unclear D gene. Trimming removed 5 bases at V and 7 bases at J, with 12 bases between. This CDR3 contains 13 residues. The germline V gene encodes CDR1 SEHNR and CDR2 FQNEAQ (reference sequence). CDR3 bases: TGTGCCAGCAGCATCACAGTCGGGAATGAGCAGTTCTTC. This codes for CASSITVGNEQFF. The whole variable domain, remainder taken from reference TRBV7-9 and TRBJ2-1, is DTGVSQNPRHKITKRGQNVTFRCDPISEHNRLYWYRQTLGQGPEFLTYFQNEAQLEKSRLLSDRFSAERPKGSFSTLEIQRTEQGDSAMYLCASSITVGNEQFFGPGTRLTVL.

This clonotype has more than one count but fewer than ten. CDR3 in amino acids: CASSFSVDVGSETQYF. In DNA form, the CDR3 reads TGTGCCAGCAGTTTCAGTGTGGACGTCGGATCAGAGACCCAGTACTTC. The chain links TRBV12-3 or TRBV12-4 to TRBJ2-5, with D unresolved. V was cut by 3 bases and J by 4 bases, with 18 bases left in between. CDR3 size: 16 residues.

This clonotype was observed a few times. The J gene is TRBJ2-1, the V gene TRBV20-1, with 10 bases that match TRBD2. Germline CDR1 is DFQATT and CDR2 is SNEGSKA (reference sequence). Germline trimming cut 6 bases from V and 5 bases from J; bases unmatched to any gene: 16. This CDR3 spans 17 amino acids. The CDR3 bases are TGCAGTGCCTCCAGGCTAGCGGGAGTGAAGGCGAACAATGAGCAGTTCTTC. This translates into CSASRLAGVKANNEQFF.